The present T cell receptor beta chain was sequenced within a study of tumour-infiltrating T cells in Burkitt lymphoma. For the study at large: Repertoire clonality predicted overall and progression-free survival.

The CDR3 runs to 16 residues. V shed 3 bases, J shed 1 base, and the junction held 4 bases outside the gene matches. From germline, CDR1 is WNHNN and CDR2 SYGVQD (reference sequence). Assay used: immunoSEQ multiplex PCR; TCRdb lists only in-frame clones, some missing. The data hold nearly 5,500 clones, with more than 7.5% observed a single time. This clonotype originated in a human donor with diffuse large B-cell lymphoma. The sample was tumor tissue. The genes are TRBV10-1 and TRBJ2-2; 8 nucleotides align to TRBD2. The CDR3: CASSDHRGGNTGELFF. Here the CDR3 DNA reads TGCGCCAGCAGTGACCACCGGGGGGGGAACACCGGGGAGCTGTTTTTT.